This TCR beta chain was sequenced in a study of T cells in Graves' hyperthyroidism and ophthalmopathy. Study-wide findings and caveats: Classification by a 13 V-J model distinguished ophthalmopathy from stable hyperthyroidism. Appearing also in blood were most of the thyroid clonotypes expanded above 0.001.

This CDR3 contains 16 residues. Germline V CDR1 and CDR2: MGHRA, YSYEKL. Amplified TCR beta CDR3 regions came from RNA transcripts. When the TCR CDR3 underwent first-round RT-PCR, the HTBI primer set was used. TCRdb ran MiXCR on the multiplex PCR reads and lists one entry per CDR3 protein. The sample comprises about 290,000 distinct CDR3 sequences, approximately 15% of which are singletons, and approximately 31% rests with the top ten. A word on this clonotype: Its antigen is still unknown. At one end, the junction sequence differs from germline, possibly due to a read error.

The clonotype originates from a man in his thirties or forties with Graves' hyperthyroidism. The genes are TRBV4-1 and TRBJ2-1; D possibly corresponds to TRBD1 (5 bases). The specimen was blood. The CDR3 protein is CASGQAPKGFFNEQFF. DNA of the CDR3: TGCGCCAGCGGCCAAGCCCCAAAGGGGTTTTTCAATGAGCAGTTCTTC.